This T cell receptor beta chain was documented in a study of technical replicates of blood from a handful of donors. Here immunoSEQ multiplex PCR was the method, and the copy in TCRdb shows in-frame clones only, minus some. Of tens of thousands of clones in the sample, 85% to 95% were seen once. CDR3 length: 15 amino acids. V was pared by 3 bases and J by 3 bases, with 12 bases between. Germline V CDR1 and CDR2: SGHTA, FQGTGA. Source material: PBMCs. This receptor was obtained from a human donor in good health. Some clones in this sample may be carry-over from other donors' samples. This chain joins TRBV7-3 and TRBJ2-1, with D maybe TRBD1 (6 bases). CDR3 in amino acids: CASSFSRGNYNEQFF. CDR3 DNA sequence: TGTGCCAGCAGCTTTAGCAGGGGTAACTACAATGAGCAGTTCTTC.